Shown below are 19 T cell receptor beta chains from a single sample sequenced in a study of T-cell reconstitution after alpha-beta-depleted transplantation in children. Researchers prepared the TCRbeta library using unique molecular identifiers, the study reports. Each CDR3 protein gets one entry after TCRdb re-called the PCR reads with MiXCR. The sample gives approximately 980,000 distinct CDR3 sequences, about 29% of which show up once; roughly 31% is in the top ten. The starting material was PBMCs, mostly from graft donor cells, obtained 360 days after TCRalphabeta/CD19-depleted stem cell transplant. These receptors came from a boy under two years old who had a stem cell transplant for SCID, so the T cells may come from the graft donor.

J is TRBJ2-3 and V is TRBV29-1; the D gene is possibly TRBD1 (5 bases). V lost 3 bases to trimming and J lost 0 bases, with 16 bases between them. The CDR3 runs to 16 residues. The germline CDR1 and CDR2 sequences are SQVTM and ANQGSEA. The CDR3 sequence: CSVDRPDRTSTDTQYF. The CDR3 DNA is TGCAGCGTTGATCGCCCCGACAGAACAAGCACAGATACGCAGTATTTT.

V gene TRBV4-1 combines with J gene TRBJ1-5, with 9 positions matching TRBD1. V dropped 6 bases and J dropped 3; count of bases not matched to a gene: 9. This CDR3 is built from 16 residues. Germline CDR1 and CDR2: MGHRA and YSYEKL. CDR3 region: CASRTTTGGYNQPQHF. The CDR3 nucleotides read TGCGCCAGCAGAACCACAACAGGGGGCTACAATCAGCCCCAGCATTTT.

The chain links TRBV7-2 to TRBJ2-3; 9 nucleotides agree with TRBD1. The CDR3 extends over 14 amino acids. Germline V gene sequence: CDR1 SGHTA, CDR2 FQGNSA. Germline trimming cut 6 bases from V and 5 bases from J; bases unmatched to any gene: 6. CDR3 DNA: TGTGCCAGCAGTTTACAGGGGGCGCAAGATACGCAGTATTTT. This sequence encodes CASSLQGAQDTQYF. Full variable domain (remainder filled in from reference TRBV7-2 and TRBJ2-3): GAGVSQSPSNKVTEKGKDVELRCDPISGHTALYWYRQSLGQGLEFLIYFQGNSAPDKSGLPSDRFSAERTGGSVSTLTIQRTQQEDSAVYLCASSLQGAQDTQYFGPGTRLTVL.

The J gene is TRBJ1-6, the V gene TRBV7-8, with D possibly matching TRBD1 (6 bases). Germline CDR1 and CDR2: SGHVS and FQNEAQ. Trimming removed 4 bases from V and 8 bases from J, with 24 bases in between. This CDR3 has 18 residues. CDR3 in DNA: TGTGCCAGCAGCTCCCGGGTCGGTAGACACAGGGATGATTCACCCCTCCACTTT. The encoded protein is CASSSRVGRHRDDSPLHF.

This chain's CDR3 is CASSQVGGTWEQYF. The CDR3 bases are TGCGCCAGCAGCCAAGTTGGGGGGACTTGGGAGCAGTACTTC. V usage is TRBV4-3 and J usage is TRBJ2-7; tentatively, D is TRBD2 (6 bases). From germline, CDR1 is LGHNA and CDR2 YSLEER. CDR3 size: 14 residues. V shed 1 base and J shed 7 bases, with 14 bases lying between them.

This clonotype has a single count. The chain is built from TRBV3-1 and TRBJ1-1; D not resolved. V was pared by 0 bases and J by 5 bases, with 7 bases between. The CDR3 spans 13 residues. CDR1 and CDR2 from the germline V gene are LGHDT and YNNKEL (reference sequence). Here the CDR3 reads CASSQETRTEAFF. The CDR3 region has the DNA TGTGCCAGCAGCCAAGAAACCCGGACTGAAGCTTTCTTT.

The CDR3 nucleotides are TGTGCCACCAGTGATCCTAGCGGGGGCTACAATGAGCAGTTCTTC. It translates to CATSDPSGGYNEQFF. V is TRBV24-1 and J is TRBJ2-1; 10 bases align to TRBD2. Germline assignment: CDR1 KGHDR and CDR2 SFDVKD. The CDR3 spans 15 residues. J was trimmed by 3 bases and V by 3 bases; bases with no gene match: 1.

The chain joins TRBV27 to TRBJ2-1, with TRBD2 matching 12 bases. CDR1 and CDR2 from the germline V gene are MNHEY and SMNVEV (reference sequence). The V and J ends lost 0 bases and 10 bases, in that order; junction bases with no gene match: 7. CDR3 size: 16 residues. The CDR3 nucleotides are TGTGCCAGCAGTTTATCGAGTCCTAGCGGGGGGGGAGAGCAGTTCTTC. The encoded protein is CASSLSSPSGGGEQFF.

CDR3 sequence: CSAIVQRRTDTQYF. The CDR3 DNA sequence: TGCAGTGCCATAGTACAGCGTCGCACAGATACGCAGTATTTT. The gene calls are TRBV20-1 and TRBJ2-3, with D unresolved. V was pared by 6 bases and J by 1 base, with 14 bases between. Per germline, CDR1 DFQATT and CDR2 SNEGSKA (reference sequence). There are 14 residues in the CDR3.

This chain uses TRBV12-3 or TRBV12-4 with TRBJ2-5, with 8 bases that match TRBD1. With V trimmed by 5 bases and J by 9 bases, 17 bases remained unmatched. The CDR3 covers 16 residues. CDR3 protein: CASSPGTGTSQWPQYF. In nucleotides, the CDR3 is TGTGCCAGCAGTCCCGGGACAGGAACTAGCCAATGGCCCCAGTACTTC.

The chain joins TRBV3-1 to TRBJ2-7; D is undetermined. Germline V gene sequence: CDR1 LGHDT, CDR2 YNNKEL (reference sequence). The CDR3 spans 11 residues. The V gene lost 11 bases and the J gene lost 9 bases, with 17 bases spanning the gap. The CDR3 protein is CAFSVGVSQYF. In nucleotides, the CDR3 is TGTGCCTTCTCAGTGGGCGTTTCGCAGTACTTC.

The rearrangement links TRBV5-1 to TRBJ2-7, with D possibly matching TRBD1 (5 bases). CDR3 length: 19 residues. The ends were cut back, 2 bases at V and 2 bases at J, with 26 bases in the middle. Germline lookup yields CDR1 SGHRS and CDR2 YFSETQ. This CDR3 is CASSFVGRESDFLTYEQYF. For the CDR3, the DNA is TGCGCCAGCAGCTTTGTCGGCAGGGAATCAGATTTCCTAACCTACGAGCAGTACTTC. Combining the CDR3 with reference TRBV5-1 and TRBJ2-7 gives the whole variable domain KAGVTQTPRYLIKTRGQQVTLSCSPISGHRSVSWYQQTPGQGLQFLFEYFSETQRNKGNFPGRFSGRQFSNSRSEMNVSTLELGDSALYLCASSFVGRESDFLTYEQYFGPGTRLTVT.

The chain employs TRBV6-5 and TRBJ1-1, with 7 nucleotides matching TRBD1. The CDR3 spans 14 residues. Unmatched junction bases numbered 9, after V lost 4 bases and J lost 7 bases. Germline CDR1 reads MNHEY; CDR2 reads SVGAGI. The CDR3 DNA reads TGTGCCAGCAGTTTAATCCGACAGGGTGGTGAAGCTTTCTTT. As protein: CASSLIRQGGEAFF.

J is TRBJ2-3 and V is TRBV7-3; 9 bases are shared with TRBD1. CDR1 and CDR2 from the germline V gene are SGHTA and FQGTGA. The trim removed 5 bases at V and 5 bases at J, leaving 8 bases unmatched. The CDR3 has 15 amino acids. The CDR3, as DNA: TGTGCCAGCAGCCTTACAGGGGGCCAGGTAGATACGCAGTATTTT. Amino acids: CASSLTGGQVDTQYF.

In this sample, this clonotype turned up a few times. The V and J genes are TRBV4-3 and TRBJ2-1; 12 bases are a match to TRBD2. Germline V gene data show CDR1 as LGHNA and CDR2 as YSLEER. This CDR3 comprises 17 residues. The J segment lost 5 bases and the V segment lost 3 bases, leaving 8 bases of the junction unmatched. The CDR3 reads CASSHETLAGGNNEQFF. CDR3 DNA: TGCGCCAGCAGCCACGAAACACTAGCGGGGGGAAACAATGAGCAGTTCTTC.

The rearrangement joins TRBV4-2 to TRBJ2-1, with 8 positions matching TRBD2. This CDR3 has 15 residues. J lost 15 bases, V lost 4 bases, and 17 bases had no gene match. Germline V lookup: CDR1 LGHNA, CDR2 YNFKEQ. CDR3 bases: TGTGCCAGCAGCCGCGAAGCGGGGGCGCCTCTTAACCCGTTCTTC. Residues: CASSREAGAPLNPFF.

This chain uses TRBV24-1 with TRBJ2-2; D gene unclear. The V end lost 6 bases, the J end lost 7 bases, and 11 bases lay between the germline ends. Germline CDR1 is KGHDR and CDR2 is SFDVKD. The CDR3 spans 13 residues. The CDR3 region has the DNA TGTGCCACCAGTTGGCGGCTCGGCGGGGAGCTGTTTTTT. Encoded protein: CATSWRLGGELFF.

In nucleotides, the CDR3 is TGTGCCAGCAGCAGGGGGACAGGTCCTACCTACAATGAGCAGTTCTTC. Amino acid sequence: CASSRGTGPTYNEQFF. This chain links TRBV9 with TRBJ2-1; 8 nucleotides match TRBD1. The CDR3 has 16 amino acids. CDR1 SGDLS and CDR2 YYNGEE come from the germline V gene. J gave up 2 bases and V 4 bases, and 8 bases lay outside the gene matches.

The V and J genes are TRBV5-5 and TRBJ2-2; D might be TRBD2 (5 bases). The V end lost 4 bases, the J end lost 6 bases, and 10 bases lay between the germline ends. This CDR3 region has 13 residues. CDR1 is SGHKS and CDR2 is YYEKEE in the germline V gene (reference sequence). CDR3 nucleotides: TGTGCCAGCAGCCCAGCCGGGGCCGGGGAGCTGTTTTTT. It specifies CASSPAGAGELFF.